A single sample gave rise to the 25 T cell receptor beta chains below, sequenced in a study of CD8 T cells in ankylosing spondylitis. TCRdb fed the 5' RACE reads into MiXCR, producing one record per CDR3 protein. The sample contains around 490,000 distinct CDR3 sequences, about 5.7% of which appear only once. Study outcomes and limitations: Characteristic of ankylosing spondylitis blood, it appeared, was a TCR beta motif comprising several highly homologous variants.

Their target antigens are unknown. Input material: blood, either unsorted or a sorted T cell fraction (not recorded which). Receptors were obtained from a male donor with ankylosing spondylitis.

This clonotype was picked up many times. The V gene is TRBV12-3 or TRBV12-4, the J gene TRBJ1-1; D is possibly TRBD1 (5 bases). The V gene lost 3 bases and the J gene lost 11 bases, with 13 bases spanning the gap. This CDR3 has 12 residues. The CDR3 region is CASSFVDRRAFF. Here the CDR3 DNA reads TGTGCCAGCAGTTTTGTTGACAGACGGGCTTTCTTT.

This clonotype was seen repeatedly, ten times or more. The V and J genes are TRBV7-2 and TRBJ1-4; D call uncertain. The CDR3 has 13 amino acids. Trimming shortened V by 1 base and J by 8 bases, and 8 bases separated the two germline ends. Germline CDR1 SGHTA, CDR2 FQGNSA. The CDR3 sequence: CASSLGVWEKLFF. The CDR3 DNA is TGTGCCAGCAGCTTAGGGGTTTGGGAAAAACTGTTTTTT.

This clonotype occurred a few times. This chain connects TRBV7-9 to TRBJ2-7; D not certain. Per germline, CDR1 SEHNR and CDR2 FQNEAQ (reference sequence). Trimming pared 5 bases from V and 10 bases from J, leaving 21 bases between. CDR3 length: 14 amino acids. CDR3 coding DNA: TGTGCCAGCAGCCTAAGTAGGGCCCCTAGGTCCCAGTACTTC. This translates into CASSLSRAPRSQYF.

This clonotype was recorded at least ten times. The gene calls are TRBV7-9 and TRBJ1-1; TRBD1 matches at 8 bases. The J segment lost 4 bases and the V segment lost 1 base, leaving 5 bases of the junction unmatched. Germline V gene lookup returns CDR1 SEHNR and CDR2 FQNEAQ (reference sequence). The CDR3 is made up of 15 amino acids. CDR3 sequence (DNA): TGTGCCAGCAGCTTAGGGACAGGGCCTTTCACTGAAGCTTTCTTT. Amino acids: CASSLGTGPFTEAFF.

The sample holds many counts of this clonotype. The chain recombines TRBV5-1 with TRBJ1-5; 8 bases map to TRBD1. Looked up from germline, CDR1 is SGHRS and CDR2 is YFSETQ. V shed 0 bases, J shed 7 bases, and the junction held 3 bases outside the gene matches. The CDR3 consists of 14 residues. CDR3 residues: CASSLETGEQPQHF. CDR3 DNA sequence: TGCGCCAGCAGCTTGGAGACAGGGGAGCAGCCCCAGCATTTT.

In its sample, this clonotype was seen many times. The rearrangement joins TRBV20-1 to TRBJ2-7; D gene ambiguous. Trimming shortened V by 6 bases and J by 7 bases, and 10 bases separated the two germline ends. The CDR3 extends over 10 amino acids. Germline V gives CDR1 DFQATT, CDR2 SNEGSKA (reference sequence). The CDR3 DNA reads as TGCAGTGCGAATGTCGTGGAGCAGTACTTC. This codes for CSANVVEQYF.

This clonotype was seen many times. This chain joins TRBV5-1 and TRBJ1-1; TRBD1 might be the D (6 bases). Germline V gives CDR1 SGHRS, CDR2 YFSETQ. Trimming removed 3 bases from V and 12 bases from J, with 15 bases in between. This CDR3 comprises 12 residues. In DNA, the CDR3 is TGCGCCAGCAGCTCCCTACAGGGTTCGTCTTTCTTT. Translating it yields CASSSLQGSSFF.

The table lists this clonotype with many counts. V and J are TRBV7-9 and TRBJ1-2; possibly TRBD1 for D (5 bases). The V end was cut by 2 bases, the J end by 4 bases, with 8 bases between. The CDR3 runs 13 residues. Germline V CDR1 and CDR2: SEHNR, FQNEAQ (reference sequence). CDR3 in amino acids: CASSLQGLYGYTF. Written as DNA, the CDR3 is TGTGCCAGCAGCTTACAGGGACTCTATGGCTACACCTTC.

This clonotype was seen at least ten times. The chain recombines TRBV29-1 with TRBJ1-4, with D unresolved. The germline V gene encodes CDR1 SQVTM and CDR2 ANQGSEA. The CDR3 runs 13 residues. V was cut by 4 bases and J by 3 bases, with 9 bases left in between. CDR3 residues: CSVVRLPNEKLFF. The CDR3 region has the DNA TGCAGCGTTGTCCGCCTACCTAATGAAAAACTGTTTTTT. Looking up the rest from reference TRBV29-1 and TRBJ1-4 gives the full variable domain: SAVISQKPSRDICQRGTSLTIQCQVDSQVTMMFWYRQQPGQSLTLIATANQGSEATYESGFVIDKFPISRPNLTFSTLTVSNMSPEDSSIYLCSVVRLPNEKLFFGSGTQLSVL.

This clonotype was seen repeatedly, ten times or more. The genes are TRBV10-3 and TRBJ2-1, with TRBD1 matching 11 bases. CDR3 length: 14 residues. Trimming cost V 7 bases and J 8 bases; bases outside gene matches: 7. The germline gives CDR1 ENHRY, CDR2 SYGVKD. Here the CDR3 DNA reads TGTGCCATCACCCGGGACAGGGGGACCGATGAGCAGTTCTTC. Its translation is CAITRDRGTDEQFF.

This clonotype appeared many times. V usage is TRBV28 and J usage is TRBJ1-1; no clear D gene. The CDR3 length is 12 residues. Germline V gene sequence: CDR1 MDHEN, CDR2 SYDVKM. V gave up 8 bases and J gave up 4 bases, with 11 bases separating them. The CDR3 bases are TGTGCCAGCGGTCCGTGGGGCACTGAAGCTTTCTTT. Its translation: CASGPWGTEAFF.

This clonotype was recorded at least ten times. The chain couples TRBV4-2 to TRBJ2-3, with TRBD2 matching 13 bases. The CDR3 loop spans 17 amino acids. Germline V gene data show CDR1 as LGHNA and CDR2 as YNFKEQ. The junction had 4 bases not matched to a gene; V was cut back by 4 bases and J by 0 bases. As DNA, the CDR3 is TGTGCCAGCAGCCGAGGGACTAGCGGGGATAGCACAGATACGCAGTATTTT. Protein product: CASSRGTSGDSTDTQYF.

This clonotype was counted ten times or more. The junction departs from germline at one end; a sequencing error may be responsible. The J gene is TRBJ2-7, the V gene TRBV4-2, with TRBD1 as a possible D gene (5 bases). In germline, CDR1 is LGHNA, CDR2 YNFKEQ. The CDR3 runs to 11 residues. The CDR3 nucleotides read TGTGCCAGCAGCCAACAGGGCGTTTATACCTTC. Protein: CASSQQGVYTF.

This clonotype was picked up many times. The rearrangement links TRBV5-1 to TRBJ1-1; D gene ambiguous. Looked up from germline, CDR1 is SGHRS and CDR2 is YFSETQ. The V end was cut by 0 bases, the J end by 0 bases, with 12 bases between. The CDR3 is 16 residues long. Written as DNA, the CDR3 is TGCGCCAGCAGCTTGGATGGGATCTTATTGAACACTGAAGCTTTCTTT. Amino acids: CASSLDGILLNTEAFF.

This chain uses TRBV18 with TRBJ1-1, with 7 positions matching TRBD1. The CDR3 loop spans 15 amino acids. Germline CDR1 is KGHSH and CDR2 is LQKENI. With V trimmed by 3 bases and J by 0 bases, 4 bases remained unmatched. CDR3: CASSPPGQMNTEAFF. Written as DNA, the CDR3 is TGTGCCAGCTCACCCCCGGGACAGATGAACACTGAAGCTTTCTTT.

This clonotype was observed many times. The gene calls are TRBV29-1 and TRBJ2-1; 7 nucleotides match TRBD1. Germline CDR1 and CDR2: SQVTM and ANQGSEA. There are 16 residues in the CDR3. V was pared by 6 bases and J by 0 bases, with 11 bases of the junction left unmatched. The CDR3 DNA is TGCAGCGTCCCGACAGGGCCCACTTACTCCTACAATGAGCAGTTCTTC. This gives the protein CSVPTGPTYSYNEQFF.

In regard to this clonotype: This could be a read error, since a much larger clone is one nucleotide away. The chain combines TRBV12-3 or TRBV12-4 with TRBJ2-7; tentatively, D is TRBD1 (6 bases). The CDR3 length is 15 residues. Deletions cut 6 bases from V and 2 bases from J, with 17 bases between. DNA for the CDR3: TGTGCCAGCAGCCTCGGACAGACGCTTCCCTACGAGCAGTACTTC. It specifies CASSLGQTLPYEQYF.

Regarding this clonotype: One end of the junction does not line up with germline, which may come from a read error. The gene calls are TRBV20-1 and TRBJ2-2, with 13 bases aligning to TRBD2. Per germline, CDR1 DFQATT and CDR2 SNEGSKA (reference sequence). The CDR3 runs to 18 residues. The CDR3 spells CSARPTSGRARSTAELFF. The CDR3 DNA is TGCAGTGCTAGACCTACTAGCGGGAGGGCGCGTAGCACCGCGGAGCTGTTTTTT.

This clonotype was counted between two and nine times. The CDR3 region has the DNA TGTGCCAGCAGCTTAGAAGGGGTGTCCCACGAGCAGTACTTC. It encodes CASSLEGVSHEQYF. The chain recombines TRBV11-3 with TRBJ2-7, with a tentative D call TRBD1 (5 bases). The length of the CDR3 is 14 residues. Germline CDR1 is SGHNT and CDR2 is YENEEA. Trimming shortened V by 0 bases and J by 5 bases, and 11 bases separated the two germline ends.

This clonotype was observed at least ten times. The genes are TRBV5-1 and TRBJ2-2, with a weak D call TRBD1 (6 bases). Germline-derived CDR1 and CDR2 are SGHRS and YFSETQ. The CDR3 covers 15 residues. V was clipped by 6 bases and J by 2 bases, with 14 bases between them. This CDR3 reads CASKRGTTNTGELFF. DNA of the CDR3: TGCGCCAGCAAGAGAGGGACAACCAACACCGGGGAGCTGTTTTTT.

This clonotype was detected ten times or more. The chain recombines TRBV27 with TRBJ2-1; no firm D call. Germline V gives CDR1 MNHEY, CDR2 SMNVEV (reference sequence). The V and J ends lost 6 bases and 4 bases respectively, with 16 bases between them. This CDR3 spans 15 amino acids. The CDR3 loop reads CASSVWDRRYNEQFF. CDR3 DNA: TGTGCCAGCAGCGTCTGGGATCGAAGGTACAATGAGCAGTTCTTC.

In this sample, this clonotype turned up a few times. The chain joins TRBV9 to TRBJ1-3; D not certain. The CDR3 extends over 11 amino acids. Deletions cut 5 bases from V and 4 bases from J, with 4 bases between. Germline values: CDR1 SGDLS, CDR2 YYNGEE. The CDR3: CASRGGNTIYF. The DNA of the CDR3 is TGTGCCAGCAGGGGCGGAAACACCATATATTTT.

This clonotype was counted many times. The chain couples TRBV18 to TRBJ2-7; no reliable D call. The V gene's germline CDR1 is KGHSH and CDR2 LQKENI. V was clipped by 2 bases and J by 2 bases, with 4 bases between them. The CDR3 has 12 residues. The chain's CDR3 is CASSPDAYEQYF. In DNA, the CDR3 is TGTGCCAGCTCACCAGATGCCTACGAGCAGTACTTC.

The CDR3 sequence: CASSTLQDIQYF. The CDR3 DNA reads as TGTGCCAGCAGTACATTACAGGACATTCAGTACTTC. The chain is built from TRBV28 and TRBJ2-4; D might be TRBD1 (5 bases). Per germline, CDR1 MDHEN and CDR2 SYDVKM. The CDR3 is 12 amino acids. V lost 5 bases and J lost 8, with 10 bases in between.

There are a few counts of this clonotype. As DNA, the CDR3 is TGTGCCACCAGTGATTTTAAGACCCAGCGGGGGGCCTGGGGGGAGACCCAGTACTTC. Translated, it gives CATSDFKTQRGAWGETQYF. The chain employs TRBV24-1 and TRBJ2-5; 9 bases fit TRBD2. The CDR3 loop spans 19 amino acids. Germline lookup yields CDR1 KGHDR and CDR2 SFDVKD. With V trimmed by 1 base and J by 5 bases, 16 bases remained unmatched.